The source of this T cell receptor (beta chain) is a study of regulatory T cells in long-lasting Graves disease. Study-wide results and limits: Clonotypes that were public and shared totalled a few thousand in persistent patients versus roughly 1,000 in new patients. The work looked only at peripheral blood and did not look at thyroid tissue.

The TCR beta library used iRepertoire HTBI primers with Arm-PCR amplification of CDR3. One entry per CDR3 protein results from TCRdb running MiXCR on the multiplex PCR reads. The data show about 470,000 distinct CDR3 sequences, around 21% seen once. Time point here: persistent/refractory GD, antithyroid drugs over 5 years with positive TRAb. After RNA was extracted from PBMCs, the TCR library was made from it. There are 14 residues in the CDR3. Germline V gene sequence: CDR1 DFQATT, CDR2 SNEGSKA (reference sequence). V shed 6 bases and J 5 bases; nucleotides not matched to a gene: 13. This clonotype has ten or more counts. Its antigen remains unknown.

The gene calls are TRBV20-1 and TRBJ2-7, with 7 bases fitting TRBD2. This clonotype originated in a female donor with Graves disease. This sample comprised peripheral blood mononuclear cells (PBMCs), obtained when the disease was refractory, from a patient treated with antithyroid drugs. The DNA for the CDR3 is TGCAGTGCCCAGACATGGCGGGAGAGGAACGAGCAGTACTTC. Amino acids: CSAQTWRERNEQYF.